This passage covers 19 T cell receptor beta chains from one sample sequenced in a study of blood T cell repertoires in COVID-19 (TCRdb year 2020). To prepare the library, the immunoSEQ multiplex PCR assay was applied. As stored in TCRdb, this immuneACCESS dataset retains in-frame rearrangements with V and J assigned. A fraction of the clones does not appear; measured against another copy, unresolved V genes explain less than half of the discrepancy, and the remainder lacks a known reason. The sample table records approximately 200,000 clones; roughly 85% of these occur just once. The ten largest make up less than 14% of the sample. Sequencing was carried out using PBMCs or T cells enriched from blood (not recorded which). The receptor source for this set is a man aged 25-45 years who had recovered from COVID-19.

This clone was recorded only once. The chain couples TRBV30 to TRBJ2-5; D is possibly TRBD1 (5 bases). CDR3 length: 11 amino acids. Trimming stripped 3 bases from V and 4 bases from J, with 6 bases between. CDR1 GTSNPN and CDR2 SVGIG come from the germline V gene (reference sequence). DNA of the CDR3: TGTGCCTGGAGCAGGGCAGAGACCCAGTACTTC. Protein sequence: CAWSRAETQYF.

This sequence joins TRBV19 and TRBJ2-7, with TRBD2 identical over 9 bases. V was pared by 1 base and J by 3 bases, with 4 bases of the junction left unmatched. Germline V gene lookup returns CDR1 LNHDA and CDR2 SQIVND (reference sequence). This CDR3 is built from 15 residues. CDR3 protein: CASSIGLAGLYEQYF. The CDR3 DNA is TGTGCCAGTAGTATAGGGCTAGCGGGGCTCTACGAGCAGTACTTC.

This chain joins TRBV5-8 and TRBJ2-1; 12 bases line up with TRBD1. CDR1 is SGHTS, CDR2 YDEGEE, per germline. The CDR3 consists of 15 residues. After removal of 7 bases from V and 6 bases from J, the junction contained 8 bases not matched to a gene. CDR3 DNA sequence: TGTGCCAGCGCTCCCGGGACAGGGGGCATCAATGAGCAGTTCTTC. This encodes CASAPGTGGINEQFF.

This chain uses TRBV7-8 with TRBJ2-7, with TRBD2 matching 13 bases. CDR1 and CDR2 (germline): SGHVS, FQNEAQ. The CDR3 contains 16 residues. Trimming cost V 0 bases and J 3 bases; bases outside gene matches: 2. As DNA, the CDR3 is TGTGCCAGCAGCTTAGCTTGGACTAGCGGGAGCTACGAGCAGTACTTC. Translation gives CASSLAWTSGSYEQYF.

The rearrangement joins TRBV5-1 to TRBJ2-5; TRBD2 might be the D (6 bases). The CDR3 has 17 residues. Germline V CDR1 and CDR2: SGHRS, YFSETQ. V lost 1 base and J lost 2, with 18 bases in between. This CDR3 is CASSLSGGIGSQETQYF. CDR3 nucleotides: TGCGCCAGCAGCTTGTCCGGGGGAATCGGGTCACAAGAGACCCAGTACTTC.

The rearrangement uses TRBV19 and TRBJ1-2, with 11 bases aligning to TRBD1. Looked up from germline, CDR1 is LNHDA and CDR2 is SQIVND (reference sequence). Trimming took 4 bases from V and 8 from J; bases not matched to a gene: 6. The CDR3 consists of 14 residues. The CDR3 protein is CASSKGQGAGGYTF. CDR3 DNA: TGTGCCAGTAGTAAAGGACAGGGGGCTGGAGGCTACACCTTC. Combining the CDR3 with reference TRBV19 and TRBJ1-2 gives the whole variable domain DGGITQSPKYLFRKEGQNVTLSCEQNLNHDAMYWYRQDPGQGLRLIYYSQIVNDFQKGDIAEGYSVSREKKESFPLTVTSAQKNPTAFYLCASSKGQGAGGYTFGSGTRLTVV.

The J gene is TRBJ2-1, the V gene TRBV11-2, with 13 bases identical to TRBD2. This CDR3 contains 15 residues. Per the germline V gene, CDR1 is SGHAT and CDR2 is FQNNGV. The J segment lost 10 bases and the V segment lost 5 bases, leaving 8 bases of the junction unmatched. CDR3 DNA: TGTGCCAGCAGCCTAAGGACTAGCGGGGGAGGGGAGCAGTTCTTC. Protein: CASSLRTSGGGEQFF.

The chain is built from TRBV30 and TRBJ2-7, with no clear D. CDR1 GTSNPN and CDR2 SVGIG come from the germline V gene (reference sequence). The V end lost 2 bases, the J end lost 2 bases, and 4 bases lay between the germline ends. The CDR3 consists of 11 residues. The CDR3 sequence is CAWSLTYEQYF. Written as DNA, the CDR3 is TGTGCCTGGAGTTTAACCTACGAGCAGTACTTC. Full variable domain (missing parts from reference TRBV30 and TRBJ2-7): SQTIHQWPATLVQPVGSPLSLECTVEGTSNPNLYWYRQAAGRGLQLLFYSVGIGQISSEVPQNLSASRPQDRQFILSSKKLLLSDSGFYLCAWSLTYEQYFGPGTRLTVT.

The rearrangement links TRBV27 to TRBJ2-2; 12 bases agree with TRBD1. Germline trimming cut 6 bases from V and 4 bases from J; bases unmatched to any gene: 12. The CDR3 has 18 residues. CDR1 is MNHEY, CDR2 SMNVEV, per germline (reference sequence). CDR3: CASRNRDRGRGGTGELFF. The CDR3 coding sequence is TGTGCCAGCAGAAACCGGGACAGGGGGCGCGGGGGCACCGGGGAGCTGTTTTTT.

This clone was seen once. The genes are TRBV10-3 and TRBJ2-1, with 10 bases identical to TRBD2. Germline-derived CDR1 and CDR2 are ENHRY and SYGVKD. J was trimmed by 0 bases and V by 6 bases; bases with no gene match: 8. This CDR3 has 17 residues. The CDR3 sequence: CAIRAGTSESSYNEQFF. The CDR3 bases are TGTGCCATCAGGGCTGGGACTAGCGAGAGCTCCTACAATGAGCAGTTCTTC.

This clone showed up many times. The chain joins TRBV7-9 to TRBJ1-2, with D unresolved. V shed 5 bases and J shed 2 bases, with 6 bases lying between them. The CDR3 length is 12 residues. The germline CDR1 and CDR2 sequences are SEHNR and FQNEAQ (reference sequence). CDR3 in amino acids: CASSEENYGYTF. CDR3 DNA sequence: TGTGCCAGCAGCGAAGAGAACTATGGCTACACCTTC.

In its sample, this clone was seen once. The V and J genes are TRBV5-1 and TRBJ1-2; maybe TRBD1 (5 bases). In germline, CDR1 is SGHRS, CDR2 YFSETQ. This CDR3 spans 12 amino acids. Trimming cost V 2 bases and J 4 bases, with 6 bases left between them. The CDR3 spells CASSFDSYGYTF. The CDR3, as DNA: TGCGCCAGCAGCTTCGACAGCTATGGCTACACCTTC.

The chain is built from TRBV19 and TRBJ1-1, with a possible D match to TRBD1 (6 bases). CDR3 length: 16 amino acids. The V end lost 7 bases, the J end lost 3 bases, and 21 bases lay between the germline ends. Germline CDR1 LNHDA, CDR2 SQIVND (reference sequence). CDR3 coding DNA: TGTGCCAGTATTCTTTCAGGGGCAGGTTGGGACACTGAAGCTTTCTTT. Encoded protein: CASILSGAGWDTEAFF.

The CDR3 DNA follows: TGTGCCAGCAGCTTAAGCGGTGGTGAAAAACTGTTTTTT. Amino acids: CASSLSGGEKLFF. V usage is TRBV7-9 and J usage is TRBJ1-4, with D hard to call. Germline V gives CDR1 SEHNR, CDR2 FQNEAQ (reference sequence). Trimming shortened V by 2 bases and J by 7 bases, and 8 bases separated the two germline ends. CDR3 length: 13 amino acids.

Concerning this clone itself: One end of the junction fails to match germline, which may point to a read error. The chain is built from TRBV18 and TRBJ1-1, with D possibly TRBD1 on 6 matching bases. Germline CDR1 is KGHSH and CDR2 is LQKENI. This CDR3 comprises 18 residues. The CDR3 is CASSPRGLTGSSNTEAFF. The CDR3, as DNA: TGTGCCAGCTCACCCCGAGGATTAACAGGGAGCTCTAACACTGAGGCTTTCTTT.

This clone was picked up a small number of times. The rearrangement joins TRBV4-3 to TRBJ1-3, with D possibly being TRBD1 (6 bases). With 4 bases removed from V and 0 bases from J, the gap between germline ends came to 10 bases. This CDR3 region has 15 residues. Germline-derived CDR1 and CDR2 are LGHNA and YSLEER. The CDR3 is CASSPQDSSGNTIYF. The CDR3 nucleotides are TGCGCCAGCAGCCCTCAGGACAGCTCTGGAAACACCATATATTTT.

The CDR3 DNA follows: TGCAGCGCCGGCCCAGTGGCTGGAAACACCATATATTTT. Its translation: CSAGPVAGNTIYF. The rearrangement joins TRBV29-1 to TRBJ1-3, with D uncertain. Trimming pared 7 bases from V and 2 bases from J, leaving 12 bases between. Germline V CDR1 and CDR2: SQVTM, ANQGSEA. This CDR3 is built from 13 residues.

V is TRBV6-1 and J is TRBJ1-2; D is undetermined. Trimming took off 0 bases at V and 4 bases at J, with 9 bases between the two ends. Germline V gene data show CDR1 as MNHNS and CDR2 as SASEGT. The CDR3 is 14 residues long. CDR3 DNA: TGTGCCAGCAGTGAAGCGGTGCCTATCTATGGCTACACCTTC. Amino acids: CASSEAVPIYGYTF.

The rearrangement joins TRBV24-1 to TRBJ2-3, with TRBD2 matching 13 bases. The CDR3 is made up of 18 amino acids. The germline V gene has CDR1 KGHDR and CDR2 SFDVKD. After removal of 0 bases from V and 2 bases from J, the junction contained 4 bases not matched to a gene. CDR3 in amino acids: CATSDLRGLAGDTDTQYF. In DNA, the CDR3 is TGTGCCACCAGTGATTTGCGAGGACTAGCGGGAGACACAGATACGCAGTATTTT.